This T cell receptor beta chain was sequenced during a study of T cells in Graves' hyperthyroidism and ophthalmopathy. Overall study: Peripheral blood draws took place at initial diagnosis, ahead of any treatment. Points from the study as a whole: Most thyroid clonotypes expanded above 0.001 appeared in blood too.

The investigators amplified TCR beta CDR3 regions from RNA transcripts. A set of HTBI primers served as the primers for a first-round RT-PCR of the TCR CDR3. MiXCR was run by TCRdb on the multiplex PCR reads, yielding one entry per CDR3 protein. The sample consists of hundreds of thousands of distinct CDR3 sequences, more than 30% of them appearing once. Comment on this clonotype: The antigen is not known.

A patient was excluded if there was uncontrolled infection, other autoimmune disease, pregnancy or lactation. Cells are PBMCs isolated from around 9.4 ml of fresh blood. With 0 bases removed from V and 6 bases from J, the gap between germline ends came to 15 bases. The germline gives CDR1 MGHRA, CDR2 YSYEKL. CDR3 size: 15 residues. The TCR was taken from a man between 18 and 35 years old with Graves' hyperthyroidism. Sequenced input: blood. The chain carries TRBV4-1 and TRBJ2-7, with D possibly matching TRBD2 (7 bases). Here the CDR3 reads CASSQDSGRGAEQYF. CDR3 nucleotide sequence: TGCGCCAGCAGCCAAGATTCGGGACGGGGGGCCGAGCAGTACTTC.